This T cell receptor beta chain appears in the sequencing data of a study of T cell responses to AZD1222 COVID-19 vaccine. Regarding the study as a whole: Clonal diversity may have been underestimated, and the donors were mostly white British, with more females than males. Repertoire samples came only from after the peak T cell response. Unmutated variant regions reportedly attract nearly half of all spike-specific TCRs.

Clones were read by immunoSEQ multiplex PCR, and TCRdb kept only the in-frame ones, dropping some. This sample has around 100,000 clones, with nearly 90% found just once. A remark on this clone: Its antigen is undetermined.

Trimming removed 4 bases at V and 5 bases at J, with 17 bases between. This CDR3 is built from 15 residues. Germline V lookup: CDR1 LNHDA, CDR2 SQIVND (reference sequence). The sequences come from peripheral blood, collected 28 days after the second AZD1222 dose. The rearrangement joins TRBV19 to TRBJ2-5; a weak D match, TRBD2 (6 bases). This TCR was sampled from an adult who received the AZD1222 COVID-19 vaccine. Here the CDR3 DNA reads TGTGCCAGTAGTACCTCGGCAGGAGGGACGGAGACCCAGTACTTC. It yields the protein CASSTSAGGTETQYF.